Following are 16 T cell receptor beta chains from one sample sequenced in a study of blood T cells in healthy people across ages. The use of a sample-barcoded 5' primer and a J-beta primer mix characterized a second PCR of about 7 to 12 cycles. MiXCR, run by TCRdb on the 5' RACE reads, gives a single entry per CDR3 protein. The sample consists of about 1.6 million distinct CDR3 sequences, about 32% of them appearing once. Input material: blood. These TCRs come from a woman in her 30s in good health.

This clonotype showed up just a few times. The V and J genes are TRBV7-9 and TRBJ1-2; possible D gene TRBD1, 5 bases. The CDR3 loop spans 14 amino acids. V lost 4 bases, J lost 4 bases, and 13 bases lay in between. Germline V gene data show CDR1 as SEHNR and CDR2 as FQNEAQ (reference sequence). The CDR3 region has the DNA TGTGCCAGCAGCTCAGACAGATCCTCCTATGGCTACACCTTC. Translation gives CASSSDRSSYGYTF.

This chain links TRBV27 with TRBJ1-1; D ambiguous. The CDR3 contains 14 residues. V lost 3 bases, J lost 1 base, and 9 bases lay in between. The germline V gene encodes CDR1 MNHEY and CDR2 SMNVEV (reference sequence). The CDR3 region has the DNA TGTGCCAGCAGTTTTATTTCTGAGAACACTGAAGCTTTCTTT. Protein sequence: CASSFISENTEAFF.

The chain couples TRBV9 to TRBJ2-5; D is perhaps TRBD1 (7 bases). The V and J ends lost 3 bases and 5 bases respectively, with 11 bases between them. The length of the CDR3 is 13 residues. Germline assignment: CDR1 SGDLS and CDR2 YYNGEE. The CDR3 nucleotides read TGTGCCAGCAGCGCACAGGGGAGGGAGACCCAGTACTTC. This encodes CASSAQGRETQYF.

V is TRBV6-5 and J is TRBJ2-3; 12 nucleotides agree with TRBD2. The CDR3 spans 16 residues. V was pared by 6 bases and J by 4 bases, with 8 bases of the junction left unmatched. Per germline, CDR1 MNHEY and CDR2 SVGAGI. Here the CDR3 DNA reads TGTGCCAGCAGGAGGACTAGCGGGAATAAGGCAGATACGCAGTATTTT. Amino acids: CASRRTSGNKADTQYF.

This sequence joins TRBV21-1 and TRBJ2-1; the table's D call, TRBD1, has no DNA check behind it. TRBV21-1 is labeled a pseudogene. The CDR3 spans 15 residues. DNA of the CDR3: TGTGCCAGCAGCACTTACCGGGACAGCTACAATGAGCAGTTCTTC. This codes for CASSTYRDSYNEQFF.

CDR3 in DNA: TGCGCCAGCAGGCAGGGGGCAGTGAACGAGCAGTACTTC. Amino acids: CASRQGAVNEQYF. The V gene is TRBV5-1, the J gene TRBJ2-7, with TRBD1 identical over 8 bases. V was clipped by 5 bases and J by 5 bases; unmatched bases: 6. The germline V gene encodes CDR1 SGHRS and CDR2 YFSETQ. The CDR3 runs 13 residues.

In nucleotides, the CDR3 is TGCGCCAGCAGCAGAGTAGCGGGAGGCATAGATACGCAGTATTTT. This gives the protein CASSRVAGGIDTQYF. The chain links TRBV5-1 to TRBJ2-3; 10 bases line up with TRBD2. The CDR3 sequence is 15 residues long. With 4 bases clipped from V and 5 bases from J, the junction kept 7 bases outside the gene matches. Germline V CDR1 and CDR2: SGHRS, YFSETQ.

This clonotype came up a few times. The genes are TRBV28 and TRBJ2-5; TRBD1 aligns across 9 bases. The V gene end was trimmed by 5 bases and the J gene end by 5 bases; junction bases not matched to a gene: 6. The CDR3 is 14 residues long. Germline assignment: CDR1 MDHEN and CDR2 SYDVKM. The CDR3 DNA reads TGTGCCAGCAGTCGACAGGGGGTAAGGGAGACCCAGTACTTC. It specifies CASSRQGVRETQYF.

The chain employs TRBV30 and TRBJ2-3; no clear D gene. Germline V gene data show CDR1 as GTSNPN and CDR2 as SVGIG (reference sequence). The CDR3 has 13 amino acids. The ends were cut back, 2 bases at V and 0 bases at J, with 6 bases in the middle. The CDR3, as DNA: TGTGCCTGGAGTCCTCCCAGCACAGATACGCAGTATTTT. Translated: CAWSPPSTDTQYF.

J is TRBJ2-3 and V is TRBV2; 7 bases match TRBD2. The V gene end was trimmed by 6 bases and the J gene end by 3 bases; junction bases not matched to a gene: 6. The CDR3 extends over 14 amino acids. Per germline, CDR1 SNHLY and CDR2 FYNNEI. The CDR3 DNA sequence: TGTGCCAGCAGGTGGGGAGGGCGAACAGATACGCAGTATTTT. It is translated as CASRWGGRTDTQYF.

V is TRBV28 and J is TRBJ2-7, with D tentatively TRBD2 (6 bases). CDR1 is MDHEN, CDR2 SYDVKM, per germline. V was pared by 8 bases and J by 4 bases, with 18 bases between. This CDR3 contains 14 residues. CDR3 sequence reads: CASLTRDLPYEQYF. For the CDR3, the DNA is TGTGCCAGCTTGACCCGGGACTTACCGTACGAGCAGTACTTC.

The chain employs TRBV20-1 and TRBJ2-3; 11 nucleotides agree with TRBD2. Germline V gene sequence: CDR1 DFQATT, CDR2 SNEGSKA (reference sequence). The CDR3 is 14 residues long. The junction had 5 bases not matched to a gene; V was cut back by 4 bases and J by 5 bases. CDR3 DNA: TGCAGTGCTATTAGTCTAGCGGGAGGAGATACGCAGTATTTT. Amino acid sequence: CSAISLAGGDTQYF.

This clonotype was counted only a few times. V gene TRBV4-2 combines with J gene TRBJ2-7, with a weak D call TRBD1 (5 bases). Per the germline V gene, CDR1 is LGHNA and CDR2 is YNFKEQ. CDR3 size: 15 residues. The V gene lost 0 bases and the J gene lost 4 bases, with 13 bases spanning the gap. The CDR3: CASSQEGAAGYEQYF. The DNA of the CDR3 is TGTGCCAGCAGCCAAGAAGGGGCCGCAGGGTACGAGCAGTACTTC.

The chain carries TRBV7-6 and TRBJ2-1; D is ambiguous. The CDR3 consists of 17 residues. Germline loops: CDR1 SGHVS, CDR2 FNYEAQ. Trimming removed 1 base from V and 1 base from J, with 14 bases in between. Here the CDR3 reads CASSLEAVVGSYNEQFF. In DNA, the CDR3 is TGTGCCAGCAGCTTAGAGGCAGTCGTTGGGTCCTACAATGAGCAGTTCTTC.

The sample holds many counts of this clonotype. V gene TRBV20-1 combines with J gene TRBJ2-1; D not certain. The V and J ends lost 3 bases and 10 bases respectively, with 13 bases between them. The germline V gene has CDR1 DFQATT and CDR2 SNEGSKA (reference sequence). The CDR3 is 12 residues long. In nucleotides, the CDR3 is TGCAGTGCTAGTTTTGGCGCGAACGAGCAGTTCTTC. Translation gives CSASFGANEQFF.

This clonotype has a handful of counts. The chain has TRBV11-2 and TRBJ2-3; 11 positions agree with TRBD2. The length of the CDR3 is 17 residues. J was trimmed by 2 bases and V by 3 bases; bases with no gene match: 7. Germline values: CDR1 SGHAT, CDR2 FQNNGV. DNA of the CDR3: TGTGCCAGCAGCTTGTCCGGGACTAGCGGCCCCACAGATACGCAGTATTTT. Encoded protein: CASSLSGTSGPTDTQYF.